This is a list of T cell receptor beta chains from one sample in a study of cytomegalovirus exposure and HLA in healthy donors. Using immunoSEQ multiplex PCR, the repertoire was profiled, and TCRdb retains in-frame clones only, with some absent. The sample shows some 87,000 clones, 65% to 85% of them seen only once. The sequencing sample was made of PBMCs. The source is a woman aged 40-49 years in good health and CMV-seropositive. The CDR3 runs from the conserved cysteine through the conserved F or W. A D gene is named only where the DNA matches it firmly. Expanded clones get a size class; other rows say once, few or many, or leave the size out.

J gene,clone size,CDR3 length,D gene,V gene,CDR3 DNA,CDR3 protein
TRBJ2-2,.,15,.,TRBV5-1,TGCGCCAGCAGCGGATCCGGGAGAAACACCGGGGAGCTGTTTTTT,CASSGSGRNTGELFF
TRBJ2-7,.,15,TRBD1,TRBV29-1,TGCAGCGTTGAAGATACGGGACAGGGGGCGAGGGAGCAGTACTTC,CSVEDTGQGAREQYF
TRBJ2-3,.,15,TRBD2,TRBV6-5,TGTGCCAGCAGCCTGACTAGCGGGAGCCGAGATACGCAGTATTTT,CASSLTSGSRDTQYF
TRBJ1-2,.,13,TRBD1,TRBV7-9,TGTGCCAGCAGCCCCGGGACAGGATATGGCTACACCTTC,CASSPGTGYGYTF
TRBJ2-7,.,17,.,TRBV7-2,TGTGCCAGCAGCCGACAAAATACAGGGTACGGGTCCTACGAGCAGTACTTC,CASSRQNTGYGSYEQYF
TRBJ2-3,.,15,.,TRBV29-1,TGCAGCGTTAAGCCCGCAGGGGTGGGCACAGATACGCAGTATTTT,CSVKPAGVGTDTQYF
TRBJ1-4,.,16,TRBD1,TRBV18,TGTGCCAGCTCACCGGGGACAGGGGGCACTAATGAAAAACTGTTTTTT,CASSPGTGGTNEKLFF
TRBJ2-2,.,14,.,TRBV14,TGTGCCAGCAGCCTTCTACCCAACACCGGGGAGCTGTTTTTT,CASSLLPNTGELFF
TRBJ2-3,.,18,.,TRBV12-5,TGTGCTAGTGGTTTGGCTAGCCAAAGGGCACCTTTCACAGATACGCAGTATTTT,CASGLASQRAPFTDTQYF
TRBJ2-7,once,13,TRBD1,TRBV2,TGTGCCAGCAGGGAAAGGACAGGGAACGAGCAGTACTTC,CASRERTGNEQYF
TRBJ2-1,once,14,TRBD2,TRBV29-1,TGCAGCGGTGTAGCGGGAGGGCCCTACAATGAGCAGTTCTTC,CSGVAGGPYNEQFF
TRBJ2-5,few,15,.,TRBV9,TGTGCCAGCAGCGTAGCTACGACTCGGCAAGAGACCCAGTACTTC,CASSVATTRQETQYF